This record covers a single TCR beta chain. The antigen is unknown. Germline-derived CDR1 and CDR2 are KGHDR and SFDVKD. V was pared by 4 bases and J by 4 bases, with 5 bases of the junction left unmatched. The CDR3 loop spans 15 amino acids. These data are taken from a study of T cell responses to AZD1222 COVID-19 vaccine. Looking at the study overall: Analyses pooled second doses at about 4 or about 12 weeks. Study findings and constraints: Among the donors, most were white British and more were female, and clonal diversity was possibly underestimated. Two doses of AZD1222 preceded a rise in Spike-specific TCR breadth and depth. Seropositive at baseline were only 5 or 6 AZD1222 recipients.

Sequenced by immunoSEQ multiplex PCR; TCRdb stores in-frame clones only, minus some. The repertoire holds roughly 100,000 clones, more than 75% seen once, with about 2.3% in the top ten. The sequencing here drew on peripheral blood, taken on day 0 of AZD1222 vaccination. The TCR sequence derives from an adult in good health. This rearrangement joins TRBV24-1 to TRBJ2-5, with TRBD1 matching over 10 bases. The CDR3 protein is CATSDPGTGVETQYF. As DNA, the CDR3 is TGTGCCACCAGTGACCCCGGGACAGGGGTAGAGACCCAGTACTTC.